One and the same sample provided the 28 T cell receptor beta chains below, sequenced in a study of cytomegalovirus exposure and HLA in healthy donors. The method was immunoSEQ multiplex PCR; TCRdb's version includes in-frame clones alone and lacks a portion of them. The profile shows about 54,000 clones, approximately 89% of them singletons. Sequenced material: PBMCs. Receptors were obtained from a woman aged 18-30 years in good health and CMV-seropositive.

The chain links TRBV28 to TRBJ2-7; 8 nucleotides align to TRBD1. Trimming cost V 4 bases and J 4 bases; bases outside gene matches: 3. The CDR3 spans 13 residues. In germline, CDR1 is MDHEN, CDR2 SYDVKM. This CDR3 is CASSWDRLYEQYF. CDR3 in DNA: TGTGCCAGCAGTTGGGACAGGCTGTACGAGCAGTACTTC.

The gene calls are TRBV19 and TRBJ1-1; tentatively, D is TRBD1 (6 bases). V gave up 3 bases and J gave up 11 bases, with 16 bases separating them. This CDR3 region has 13 residues. Germline assignment: CDR1 LNHDA and CDR2 SQIVND (reference sequence). CDR3: CASSIAAGVGAFF. In DNA, the CDR3 is TGTGCCAGTAGTATCGCGGCAGGGGTAGGTGCTTTCTTT. The full variable domain, with the rest looked up from reference TRBV19 and TRBJ1-1, is DGGITQSPKYLFRKEGQNVTLSCEQNLNHDAMYWYRQDPGQGLRLIYYSQIVNDFQKGDIAEGYSVSREKKESFPLTVTSAQKNPTAFYLCASSIAAGVGAFFGQGTRLTVV.

J is TRBJ1-5 and V is TRBV19; the match to TRBD1 covers 9 bases. Germline V gene sequence: CDR1 LNHDA, CDR2 SQIVND (reference sequence). V was pared by 5 bases and J by 1 base, with 3 bases of the junction left unmatched. There are 15 residues in the CDR3. The CDR3 DNA reads as TGTGCCAGTAGTCGGGACAGGGTGAGCAATCAGCCCCAGCATTTT. Its translation: CASSRDRVSNQPQHF.

J is TRBJ2-1 and V is TRBV15, with 7 nucleotides matching TRBD2. Germline lookup yields CDR1 LNHNV and CDR2 YYDKDF (reference sequence). The CDR3 loop spans 14 amino acids. V was pared by 5 bases and J by 3 bases, with 4 bases of the junction left unmatched. CDR3 nucleotide sequence: TGTGCCACCAGCCCCCGCGGGGGCTACAATGAGCAGTTCTTC. Translating gives CATSPRGGYNEQFF. Complete variable domain (other parts from reference TRBV15 and TRBJ2-1): DAMVIQNPRYQVTQFGKPVTLSCSQTLNHNVMYWYQQKSSQAPKLLFHYYDKDFNNEADTPDNFQSRRPNTSFCFLDIRSPGLGDTAMYLCATSPRGGYNEQFFGPGTRLTVL.

The CDR3 here is CASSSAVTGPFEAFF. CDR3 in DNA: TGTGCCAGCAGCTCTGCGGTGACAGGCCCCTTTGAAGCTTTCTTT. The genes are TRBV11-2 and TRBJ1-1, with D possibly TRBD1 on 6 matching bases. The V and J ends lost 4 bases and 7 bases respectively, with 19 bases between them. From germline, CDR1 is SGHAT and CDR2 FQNNGV. The CDR3 contains 15 residues.

V and J are TRBV29-1 and TRBJ1-1; 8 nucleotides line up with TRBD1. V trimming: 6 bases; J trimming: 0 bases; junction bases outside the gene matches: 3. Germline V gene data show CDR1 as SQVTM and CDR2 as ANQGSEA. This CDR3 comprises 13 residues. The CDR3 here is CSVRTGMNTEAFF. CDR3 DNA sequence: TGCAGCGTCCGGACAGGGATGAACACTGAAGCTTTCTTT.

The chain is built from TRBV6-6 and TRBJ2-5, with 12 nucleotides matching TRBD2. In germline, CDR1 is MNHNY, CDR2 SVGAGI (reference sequence). The CDR3 loop spans 14 amino acids. J was trimmed by 5 bases and V by 6 bases; bases with no gene match: 4. CDR3 in DNA: TGTGCCAGCAGATTGACTAGCGGGAGTGAGACCCAGTACTTC. The encoded protein is CASRLTSGSETQYF.

The V and J genes are TRBV27 and TRBJ1-2, with 8 bases identical to TRBD1. The CDR3 has 16 amino acids. J lost 6 bases, V lost 0 bases, and 9 bases had no gene match. The V gene's germline CDR1 is MNHEY and CDR2 SMNVEV (reference sequence). The DNA for the CDR3 is TGTGCCAGCAGTTTATCGATTCAGGACAGGGTCCATGGCTACACCTTC. Its translation: CASSLSIQDRVHGYTF.

The V gene is TRBV28, the J gene TRBJ2-1; perhaps TRBD1 as D (5 bases). Trimming removed 2 bases at V and 6 bases at J, with 14 bases between. Germline lookup yields CDR1 MDHEN and CDR2 SYDVKM. There are 15 residues in the CDR3. Here the CDR3 reads CASSLRQGPSNEQFF. For the CDR3, the DNA is TGTGCCAGCAGTTTACGGCAGGGTCCCTCCAATGAGCAGTTCTTC.

The chain employs TRBV28 and TRBJ2-7, with TRBD2 matching 7 bases. Germline CDR1 reads MDHEN; CDR2 reads SYDVKM. Trimming took 2 bases from V and 0 from J; bases not matched to a gene: 4. The CDR3 covers 15 residues. CDR3 nucleotide sequence: TGTGCCAGCAGTTTACTAGCGGATGACTCCTACGAGCAGTACTTC. Translated: CASSLLADDSYEQYF.

The rearrangement joins TRBV28 to TRBJ1-5, with 8 positions matching TRBD1. Trimming cost V 6 bases and J 8 bases; bases outside gene matches: 12. The length of the CDR3 is 15 residues. Looked up from germline, CDR1 is MDHEN and CDR2 is SYDVKM. CDR3 sequence (DNA): TGTGCCAGCAGCTCTCACGGACAGGGAAGGAAGCCCCAGCATTTT. This sequence encodes CASSSHGQGRKPQHF.

The rearrangement links TRBV5-1 to TRBJ2-1; 9 bases match TRBD1. Per germline, CDR1 SGHRS and CDR2 YFSETQ. V lost 7 bases, J lost 6 bases, and 14 bases stayed unmatched. This CDR3 contains 16 residues. DNA of the CDR3: TGCGCCAGCCGCTCCTCCGGGACAGGGTCTAGCAATGAGCAGTTCTTC. Protein sequence: CASRSSGTGSSNEQFF. Filled out from reference TRBV5-1 and TRBJ2-1, the complete variable domain reads KAGVTQTPRYLIKTRGQQVTLSCSPISGHRSVSWYQQTPGQGLQFLFEYFSETQRNKGNFPGRFSGRQFSNSRSEMNVSTLELGDSALYLCASRSSGTGSSNEQFFGPGTRLTVL.

The chain joins TRBV28 to TRBJ2-4, with D possibly being TRBD2 (5 bases). Trimming left V 8 bases short and J 3 bases short, with 11 bases between. Germline lookup yields CDR1 MDHEN and CDR2 SYDVKM. This CDR3 is 13 amino acids long. The CDR3 sequence is CASRPGVKNIQYF. CDR3 DNA sequence: TGTGCCAGCCGGCCCGGGGTCAAAAACATTCAGTACTTC.

The rearrangement uses TRBV18 and TRBJ2-7, with TRBD1 matching 7 bases. Germline V gene sequence: CDR1 KGHSH, CDR2 LQKENI. V lost 2 bases to trimming and J lost 3 bases; unmatched junction nucleotides: 7. This CDR3 spans 15 amino acids. The CDR3 region is CASSPEAGGSYEQYF. CDR3 DNA sequence: TGTGCCAGCTCACCAGAGGCAGGGGGAAGCTACGAGCAGTACTTC.

The V call is TRBV9, the J call TRBJ1-6; no reliable D call. Per the germline V gene, CDR1 is SGDLS and CDR2 is YYNGEE. V was cut by 0 bases and J by 7 bases, with 8 bases left in between. The CDR3 contains 14 residues. The CDR3: CASSVEPGNSPLHF. The CDR3 DNA follows: TGTGCCAGCAGCGTAGAACCGGGAAATTCACCCCTCCACTTT.

The V gene is TRBV5-4, the J gene TRBJ2-3; TRBD2 aligns across 16 bases. In germline, CDR1 is SGHNT, CDR2 YYREEE (reference sequence). V gave up 5 bases and J gave up 3 bases; unmatched junction bases: 0. The CDR3 consists of 15 residues. The CDR3 DNA reads TGTGCCAGCAGGGGACTAGCGGGGGGGACAGATACGCAGTATTTT. Translation: CASRGLAGGTDTQYF.

V usage is TRBV19 and J usage is TRBJ2-2; a weak D match, TRBD1 (5 bases). With 1 base removed from V and 7 bases from J, the gap between germline ends came to 7 bases. The CDR3 has 13 residues. Germline CDR1 is LNHDA and CDR2 is SQIVND (reference sequence). CDR3 sequence (DNA): TGTGCCAGTAGTATAGGGGGCCGCGGGGAGCTGTTTTTT. It codes for CASSIGGRGELFF.

The chain couples TRBV28 to TRBJ2-1, with 7 bases lining up with TRBD2. There are 15 residues in the CDR3. Trimming took 5 bases from V and 5 from J; bases not matched to a gene: 9. Per germline, CDR1 MDHEN and CDR2 SYDVKM. The CDR3 region is CASSPHQSGDNEQFF. Written as DNA, the CDR3 is TGTGCCAGCAGTCCCCATCAAAGCGGGGACAATGAGCAGTTCTTC. The full variable domain, in which reference TRBV28 and TRBJ2-1 provide the parts outside the CDR3, is DVKVTQSSRYLVKRTGEKVFLECVQDMDHENMFWYRQDPGLGLRLIYFSYDVKMKEKGDIPEGYSVSREKKERFSLILESASTNQTSMYLCASSPHQSGDNEQFFGPGTRLTVL.

V usage is TRBV12-5 and J usage is TRBJ1-1, with D possibly matching TRBD1 (6 bases). The V and J ends lost 6 bases and 0 bases respectively, with 14 bases between them. CDR1 and CDR2 from the germline V gene are LGHNT and FRNRAP. This CDR3 is 15 amino acids long. Here the CDR3 DNA reads TGTGCTAGTGGGCGACCCGGACAGTTGAACACTGAAGCTTTCTTT. It encodes CASGRPGQLNTEAFF.

The chain combines TRBV18 with TRBJ2-7, with TRBD1 matching 11 bases. The CDR3 length is 15 residues. V was pared by 4 bases and J by 6 bases, with 8 bases of the junction left unmatched. From germline, CDR1 is KGHSH and CDR2 LQKENI. The CDR3 loop is CASSLSRTGGVEQYF. The CDR3 coding sequence is TGTGCCAGCTCACTCTCTCGGACAGGGGGCGTCGAGCAGTACTTC.

The chain links TRBV6-6 to TRBJ2-1; the match to TRBD1 covers 10 bases. Germline CDR1 is MNHNY and CDR2 is SVGAGI (reference sequence). Trimming removed 5 bases from V and 8 bases from J; junction bases left unmatched: 9. The CDR3 sequence is 15 residues long. As DNA, the CDR3 is TGTGCCAGCAGTCCCCCGGGACAGGGGAGCTATGAGCAGTTCTTC. The encoded protein is CASSPPGQGSYEQFF.

This clone appeared once. This chain uses TRBV2 with TRBJ1-5; 7 bases match TRBD1. The CDR3 length is 13 residues. The trim removed 0 bases at V and 11 bases at J, leaving 4 bases unmatched. The germline V gene has CDR1 SNHLY and CDR2 FYNNEI. The CDR3: CASSEATDRAQHF. The DNA for the CDR3 is TGTGCCAGCAGTGAAGCGACTGACAGGGCCCAGCATTTT.

The chain couples TRBV6-5 to TRBJ2-7, with D unclear. Germline-derived CDR1 and CDR2 are MNHEY and SVGAGI. The V gene lost 5 bases and the J gene lost 1 base, with 6 bases spanning the gap. This CDR3 has 12 residues. The CDR3 protein is CASSDNSYEQYF. The CDR3 DNA reads as TGTGCCAGCAGTGACAATTCCTACGAGCAGTACTTC.

The V and J genes are TRBV7-3 and TRBJ2-1, with 7 bases matching TRBD2. The length of the CDR3 is 14 residues. Looked up from germline, CDR1 is SGHTA and CDR2 is FQGTGA. With 4 bases clipped from V and 7 bases from J, the junction kept 7 bases outside the gene matches. The CDR3 nucleotides read TGTGCCAGCAGCTCCTCCGGGGGGAGGAATGAGCAGTTCTTC. This encodes CASSSSGGRNEQFF.

This chain connects TRBV28 to TRBJ1-5, with 7 positions matching TRBD1. Germline trimming cut 6 bases from V and 1 base from J; bases unmatched to any gene: 12. The CDR3 is 17 residues long. The germline CDR1 and CDR2 sequences are MDHEN and SYDVKM. CDR3 sequence reads: CASRHKFRQGSNQPQHF. CDR3 coding DNA: TGTGCCAGCAGACACAAATTCCGACAGGGAAGCAATCAGCCCCAGCATTTT.

The chain carries TRBV7-2 and TRBJ1-3, with D possibly being TRBD1 (5 bases). Per germline, CDR1 SGHTA and CDR2 FQGNSA. The CDR3 runs 15 residues. The ends were cut back, 0 bases at V and 4 bases at J, with 10 bases in the middle. Here the CDR3 DNA reads TGTGCCAGCAGCTTAGCCGACAGAGAGGGAAACACCATATATTTT. It specifies CASSLADREGNTIYF.

The count of this clone is one. The genes are TRBV6-1 and TRBJ2-5, with D tentatively TRBD1 (5 bases). Trimming pared 2 bases from V and 5 bases from J, leaving 12 bases between. The CDR3 consists of 14 residues. Germline values: CDR1 MNHNS, CDR2 SASEGT. This CDR3 reads CASSEWQGRETQYF. CDR3 bases: TGTGCCAGCAGTGAATGGCAGGGAAGGGAGACCCAGTACTTC.

The CDR3 sequence is CATGPGLATETQYF. The CDR3 DNA reads as TGTGCCACTGGGCCGGGACTAGCGACGGAGACCCAGTACTTC. The chain has TRBV7-8 and TRBJ2-5, with 10 bases aligning to TRBD2. Germline V CDR1 and CDR2: SGHVS, FQNEAQ. The CDR3 is 14 amino acids. With V trimmed by 10 bases and J by 5 bases, 10 bases remained unmatched.